The next 32 T cell receptor beta chains were all read from a single sample in a study of cytomegalovirus exposure and HLA in healthy donors. Repertoires were generated with immunoSEQ multiplex PCR, while TCRdb's copy carries only in-frame clones and drops some. The data hold about 130,000 clones, with 85% to 90% observed a single time. Sequencing used PBMCs. Source of these receptors: a woman aged 18 to 35 in good health and CMV-seropositive.

The count of this clone is one. This sequence joins TRBV5-1 and TRBJ2-7, with D possibly TRBD1 on 6 matching bases. The CDR3 covers 14 residues. Germline V gives CDR1 SGHRS, CDR2 YFSETQ. Trimming pared 0 bases from V and 2 bases from J, leaving 9 bases between. This CDR3 is CASSLVDSAYEQYF. CDR3 DNA sequence: TGCGCCAGCAGCTTGGTGGACAGCGCCTACGAGCAGTACTTC.

The chain recombines TRBV9 with TRBJ1-3, with D possibly TRBD1 on 5 matching bases. This CDR3 has 18 residues. The V gene lost 3 bases and the J gene lost 1 base, with 20 bases spanning the gap. The germline gives CDR1 SGDLS, CDR2 YYNGEE. The CDR3 loop is CASSALLTVGASGNTIYF. As DNA, the CDR3 is TGTGCCAGCAGCGCGCTACTAACAGTTGGGGCTTCTGGAAACACCATATATTTT.

Here the CDR3 DNA reads TGTGCCAGCAGCTTAGCTAGAAACTACGAGCAGTACTTC. It specifies CASSLARNYEQYF. This chain joins TRBV7-9 and TRBJ2-7, with D hard to call. The CDR3 is 13 amino acids. Germline-derived CDR1 and CDR2 are SEHNR and FQNEAQ (reference sequence). The V and J ends lost 0 bases and 3 bases respectively, with 6 bases between them.

The chain couples TRBV9 to TRBJ1-2, with D uncertain. There are 14 residues in the CDR3. Trimming cost V 0 bases and J 4 bases, with 10 bases left between them. Per the germline V gene, CDR1 is SGDLS and CDR2 is YYNGEE. The CDR3 spells CASSVDSGGYGYTF. Here the CDR3 DNA reads TGTGCCAGCAGCGTAGATTCAGGAGGCTATGGCTACACCTTC.

CDR3 in DNA: TGTGCCAGCAGTTTCCGGACTAGCGGGGCAGGGGATGAGCAGTTCTTC. Translating it yields CASSFRTSGAGDEQFF. J is TRBJ2-1 and V is TRBV6-5; 12 nucleotides line up with TRBD2. Unmatched junction bases numbered 9, after V lost 4 bases and J lost 8 bases. Germline assignment: CDR1 MNHEY and CDR2 SVGAGI. The CDR3 totals 16 residues.

J is TRBJ1-4 and V is TRBV7-2, with 7 bases fitting TRBD1. From germline, CDR1 is SGHTA and CDR2 FQGNSA. The CDR3 contains 14 residues. J lost 7 bases, V lost 5 bases, and 7 bases had no gene match. The CDR3 bases are TGTGCCAGCAGCCCCGGGACAGTAGGTGAAAAACTGTTTTTT. Translated, it gives CASSPGTVGEKLFF.

In its sample, this clone was seen a few times. V usage is TRBV4-2 and J usage is TRBJ1-4, with D tentatively TRBD1 (6 bases). With 1 base removed from V and 5 bases from J, the gap between germline ends came to 11 bases. This CDR3 is 15 amino acids long. In germline, CDR1 is LGHNA, CDR2 YNFKEQ. CDR3 sequence: CASSQGTAENEKLFF. CDR3 bases: TGTGCCAGCAGCCAAGGGACAGCAGAAAATGAAAAACTGTTTTTT.

This clone was seen just once. The chain couples TRBV5-1 to TRBJ1-6; 9 bases match TRBD1. V lost 4 bases to trimming and J lost 10 bases; unmatched junction nucleotides: 6. The CDR3 runs 14 residues. The germline CDR1 and CDR2 sequences are SGHRS and YFSETQ. CDR3 nucleotides: TGCGCCAGCAGCATCGGGACAGGGAGCTCACCCCTCCACTTT. Its protein product is CASSIGTGSSPLHF. The whole variable domain, filled in from reference TRBV5-1 and TRBJ1-6, reads KAGVTQTPRYLIKTRGQQVTLSCSPISGHRSVSWYQQTPGQGLQFLFEYFSETQRNKGNFPGRFSGRQFSNSRSEMNVSTLELGDSALYLCASSIGTGSSPLHFGNGTRLTVT.

The chain combines TRBV6-5 with TRBJ1-2, with 12 bases that match TRBD1. The germline V gene has CDR1 MNHEY and CDR2 SVGAGI. The CDR3 spans 16 residues. Losses at the gene ends were 4 bases for V and 6 bases for J; bases not matched to a gene: 9. The CDR3 is CASSFVRDRGRNGYTF. The CDR3 DNA is TGTGCCAGCAGTTTCGTCCGGGACAGGGGGCGTAATGGCTACACCTTC.

This rearrangement joins TRBV5-6 to TRBJ1-1, with 8 bases identical to TRBD1. Germline CDR1 and CDR2: SGHDT and YYEEEE. The CDR3 is made up of 16 amino acids. Germline trimming cut 4 bases from V and 0 bases from J; bases unmatched to any gene: 8. The CDR3 loop reads CASSPDRGRVNTEAFF. CDR3 nucleotides: TGTGCCAGCAGCCCCGACAGGGGTCGCGTGAACACTGAAGCTTTCTTT.

This chain links TRBV28 with TRBJ2-5, with 9 positions matching TRBD2. V dropped 3 bases and J dropped 3; count of bases not matched to a gene: 5. There are 15 residues in the CDR3. Germline CDR1 is MDHEN and CDR2 is SYDVKM. CDR3 residues: CASSLSSGVEETQYF. The CDR3 DNA reads as TGTGCCAGCAGTTTGTCTAGCGGGGTGGAAGAGACCCAGTACTTC.

This chain connects TRBV9 to TRBJ2-2; D is ambiguous. The CDR3 totals 12 residues. V dropped 2 bases and J dropped 6 bases, with 5 bases sitting between them. The germline gives CDR1 SGDLS, CDR2 YYNGEE. CDR3 in amino acids: CASSVQAGELFF. The CDR3 DNA is TGTGCCAGCAGCGTTCAGGCCGGGGAGCTGTTTTTT.

This clone was seen a handful of times. J is TRBJ1-5 and V is TRBV5-4; TRBD1 is a possible D gene (6 bases). Deletions cut 4 bases from V and 7 bases from J, with 15 bases between. The CDR3 is 14 amino acids. Germline V gene data show CDR1 as SGHNT and CDR2 as YYREEE (reference sequence). CDR3 coding DNA: TGTGCCAGCAGCCCCGACAGGAGGAGACAGCCCCAGCATTTT. It translates to CASSPDRRRQPQHF.

A few counts support this clone. The chain employs TRBV19 and TRBJ1-2, with TRBD1 identical over 10 bases. The CDR3 spans 15 residues. Germline trimming cut 5 bases from V and 3 bases from J; bases unmatched to any gene: 6. The germline V gene has CDR1 LNHDA and CDR2 SQIVND (reference sequence). In DNA form, the CDR3 reads TGTGCCAGTAGTCCTCGACAGGGGGCGGACTATGGCTACACCTTC. This codes for CASSPRQGADYGYTF.

The chain employs TRBV7-8 and TRBJ2-7; D remains ambiguous. Trimming removed 6 bases from V and 6 bases from J, with 15 bases in between. Germline V CDR1 and CDR2: SGHVS, FQNEAQ. This CDR3 has 13 amino acids. CDR3 region: CASSLSPPSEQYF. Here the CDR3 DNA reads TGTGCCAGCAGTCTTTCCCCCCCCAGCGAGCAGTACTTC.

The J gene is TRBJ2-1, the V gene TRBV5-1, with D possibly being TRBD2 (6 bases). Trimming shortened V by 1 base and J by 2 bases, and 10 bases separated the two germline ends. Germline values: CDR1 SGHRS, CDR2 YFSETQ. There are 15 residues in the CDR3. This chain's CDR3 is CASSLTGGPYNEQFF. In DNA form, the CDR3 reads TGCGCCAGCAGCTTGACCGGGGGACCCTACAATGAGCAGTTCTTC.

The chain employs TRBV10-3 and TRBJ2-2; D is ambiguous. With 3 bases removed from V and 4 bases from J, the gap between germline ends came to 15 bases. This CDR3 has 16 amino acids. Per the germline V gene, CDR1 is ENHRY and CDR2 is SYGVKD. This chain's CDR3 is CAISDEVTVGTGELFF. DNA for the CDR3: TGTGCCATCAGTGATGAAGTTACAGTAGGCACCGGGGAGCTGTTTTTT.

V is TRBV27 and J is TRBJ2-7; D not resolved. CDR1 and CDR2 from the germline V gene are MNHEY and SMNVEV (reference sequence). Trimming shortened V by 2 bases and J by 4 bases, and 9 bases separated the two germline ends. This CDR3 region has 13 residues. CDR3 sequence reads: CASSLTQAYEQYF. The CDR3 region has the DNA TGTGCCAGCAGTTTAACGCAGGCTTACGAGCAGTACTTC.

The V and J genes are TRBV6-5 and TRBJ1-1; D may be TRBD1 (5 bases). The CDR3 length is 13 residues. Between the trimmed V and J ends, which lost 10 bases and 3 bases, there was a span of 15 bases. Looked up from germline, CDR1 is MNHEY and CDR2 is SVGAGI. The CDR3 sequence is CATNRGKDTEAFF. The CDR3 DNA follows: TGTGCCACAAACCGGGGGAAGGACACTGAAGCTTTCTTT.

The chain uses TRBV28 and TRBJ1-5; maybe TRBD1 (6 bases). Germline V gene lookup returns CDR1 MDHEN and CDR2 SYDVKM. This CDR3 region has 18 residues. The V end was cut by 5 bases, the J end by 0 bases, with 20 bases between. CDR3 sequence (DNA): TGTGCCAGCAGTCCACGAGCCTCGTGGACAGATAGCAATCAGCCCCAGCATTTT. Translating it yields CASSPRASWTDSNQPQHF.

This clone has a handful of counts. The chain carries TRBV12-2 and TRBJ1-5; TRBD1, the table's D call, was not compared with the DNA. TRBV12-2 is described as a pseudogene. The CDR3 extends over 18 amino acids. The CDR3 protein is CASRREPGQGYSNQPQHF. The CDR3 DNA follows: TGTGCAAGTCGCCGCGAACCGGGACAGGGGTATAGCAATCAGCCCCAGCATTTT.

This chain joins TRBV11-2 and TRBJ1-6; TRBD1 aligns across 7 bases. V shed 6 bases, J shed 7 bases, and the junction held 9 bases outside the gene matches. The CDR3 extends over 15 amino acids. Germline loops: CDR1 SGHAT, CDR2 FQNNGV. CDR3 region: CASRKPGQPNSPLHF. DNA of the CDR3: TGTGCCAGCAGAAAACCGGGACAGCCAAATTCACCCCTCCACTTT.

The V and J genes are TRBV30 and TRBJ2-5; 8 nucleotides line up with TRBD2. The germline V gene has CDR1 GTSNPN and CDR2 SVGIG (reference sequence). The V segment lost 4 bases and the J segment 9 bases; nucleotides outside the gene matches: 7. CDR3 length: 12 amino acids. CDR3 coding DNA: TGTGCCTGGACCGGGGGGGACGGGGCCCAGTACTTC. Protein sequence: CAWTGGDGAQYF.

The chain is built from TRBV5-4 and TRBJ2-3; 9 positions match TRBD2. Germline V gives CDR1 SGHNT, CDR2 YYREEE (reference sequence). This CDR3 is built from 16 residues. The ends lost 7 bases at V and 1 base at J; junction bases unmatched: 10. This chain's CDR3 is CASALVVAGGTDTQYF. The CDR3 DNA reads as TGTGCCAGCGCCCTGGTAGTAGCGGGGGGCACAGATACGCAGTATTTT.

This CDR3 reads CASSAGQALGSNQPQHF. The CDR3 coding sequence is TGTGCCAGCAGCGCAGGACAGGCCCTAGGGAGCAATCAGCCCCAGCATTTT. The gene calls are TRBV9 and TRBJ1-5, with 7 bases fitting TRBD1. The germline V gene has CDR1 SGDLS and CDR2 YYNGEE. J gave up 1 base and V 3 bases, and 10 bases lay outside the gene matches. The CDR3 spans 17 residues.

The sample holds a few counts of this clone. The V and J genes are TRBV4-1 and TRBJ2-7, with 7 bases aligning to TRBD1. The CDR3 contains 13 residues. V lost 4 bases, J lost 3 bases, and 3 bases stayed unmatched. Germline lookup yields CDR1 MGHRA and CDR2 YSYEKL. The CDR3 reads CASSLRQGYEQYF. The CDR3 DNA reads as TGCGCCAGCAGCCTCCGACAGGGCTACGAGCAGTACTTC.

V gene TRBV5-5 combines with J gene TRBJ2-7, with a possible D match to TRBD1 (6 bases). CDR1 SGHKS and CDR2 YYEKEE come from the germline V gene (reference sequence). V was trimmed by 4 bases and J by 6 bases, leaving 17 bases between them. The CDR3 has 14 residues. The CDR3 region has the DNA TGTGCCAGCAGCCCCCTTACAGGGTTTCTCGAGCAGTACTTC. This translates into CASSPLTGFLEQYF.

J is TRBJ2-2 and V is TRBV5-1, with 10 bases identical to TRBD2. CDR3 length equals 17 residues. V lost 0 bases to trimming and J lost 4 bases; unmatched junction nucleotides: 6. Germline lookup yields CDR1 SGHRS and CDR2 YFSETQ. The DNA for the CDR3 is TGCGCCAGCAGCTTGGTTTTAGCGGGGGGCGCCACCGGGGAGCTGTTTTTT. Amino acids: CASSLVLAGGATGELFF.

The J gene is TRBJ1-2, the V gene TRBV28; 9 nucleotides agree with TRBD1. The germline V gene has CDR1 MDHEN and CDR2 SYDVKM. This CDR3 has 17 amino acids. V shed 8 bases, J shed 3 bases, and the junction held 16 bases outside the gene matches. DNA of the CDR3: TGTGCCAGCGACCACTCCCGTACAGGGGGCGCAGACTATGGCTACACCTTC. The encoded protein is CASDHSRTGGADYGYTF.

CDR3 DNA: TGTGCCAGCAGCTTAGGACCAAGCGGGGGGGCCACAGATACGCAGTATTTT. Encoded protein: CASSLGPSGGATDTQYF. The chain employs TRBV7-8 and TRBJ2-3; 10 bases are shared with TRBD2. The CDR3 runs 17 residues. Germline CDR1 and CDR2: SGHVS and FQNEAQ. V shed 1 base, J shed 2 bases, and the junction held 6 bases outside the gene matches. Supplemented by reference TRBV7-8 and TRBJ2-3, the full variable domain reads GAGVSQSPRYKVAKRGQDVALRCDPISGHVSLFWYQQALGQGPEFLTYFQNEAQLDKSGLPSDRFFAERPEGSVSTLKIQRTQQEDSAVYLCASSLGPSGGATDTQYFGPGTRLTVL.

The gene calls are TRBV16 and TRBJ2-1, with 12 bases matching TRBD1. The CDR3 consists of 18 residues. CDR1 KGHSY and CDR2 FQNENV come from the germline V gene. After removal of 3 bases from V and 5 bases from J, the junction contained 11 bases not matched to a gene. The CDR3 nucleotides read TGTGCCAGCAGCCACCCCACCGGGACAGGGGGCCGAGACAATGAGCAGTTCTTC. It encodes CASSHPTGTGGRDNEQFF.

This chain joins TRBV4-1 and TRBJ2-7; weak D call: TRBD1 (6 bases). The V gene's germline CDR1 is MGHRA and CDR2 YSYEKL. The CDR3 extends over 17 amino acids. V was clipped by 2 bases and J by 3 bases, with 20 bases between them. The CDR3 is CASSQSPLRDTFYEQYF. CDR3 coding DNA: TGCGCCAGCAGCCAATCACCACTCCGGGACACCTTCTACGAGCAGTACTTC.